The 30 T cell receptor beta chains in this list originate from one sample, sequenced in a study of OX40 agonist ivuxolimab in advanced cancers. Generated by immunoSEQ multiplex PCR, the TCRdb table keeps only in-frame clones and is missing some. Among fewer than 15,000 clones listed, more than 70% were seen once. The specimen comprised CD4+ or CD8+ T cells sorted from blood, sampled in a trial of the OX40 agonist ivuxolimab. The receptors stem from an adult with an advanced solid tumor such as melanoma, head and neck, liver or kidney cancer.

The rearrangement links TRBV15 to TRBJ2-3; 7 nucleotides match TRBD2. The CDR3 runs to 16 residues. V lost 4 bases, J lost 2 bases, and 9 bases stayed unmatched. Germline V gene data show CDR1 as LNHNV and CDR2 as YYDKDF (reference sequence). The CDR3 protein is CATSTRLAGFTDTQYF. The DNA of the CDR3 is TGTGCCACCAGCACTAGACTAGCAGGGTTCACAGATACGCAGTATTTT.

The chain couples TRBV6-5 to TRBJ2-1; TRBD2 agrees at 13 bases. Germline assignment: CDR1 MNHEY and CDR2 SVGAGI. CDR3 length: 13 amino acids. Unmatched junction bases numbered 9, after V lost 6 bases and J lost 16 bases. The CDR3 region has the DNA TGTGCCAGCAGCGAGGGACTAGCGGGGTGGAGATTCTTC. Protein: CASSEGLAGWRFF.

DNA for the CDR3: TGCAGCGTTGTGGGAACAAGCGGAAGGACTGAAGCTTTCTTT. This translates into CSVVGTSGRTEAFF. The genes are TRBV29-1 and TRBJ1-1; no reliable D call. The germline V gene has CDR1 SQVTM and CDR2 ANQGSEA. The CDR3 is 14 residues long. Trimming stripped 4 bases from V and 5 bases from J, with 17 bases between.

This clone was seen more than once but under ten times. The chain uses TRBV9 and TRBJ1-4; D may be TRBD1 (6 bases). V was trimmed by 1 base and J by 3 bases, leaving 10 bases between them. There are 15 residues in the CDR3. The germline V gene encodes CDR1 SGDLS and CDR2 YYNGEE. The CDR3 reads CASSVQGSPNEKLFF. The CDR3 DNA is TGTGCCAGCAGCGTACAGGGGAGCCCTAATGAAAAACTGTTTTTT.

The chain carries TRBV14 and TRBJ1-4, with D unresolved. Germline V gene sequence: CDR1 SGHDN, CDR2 FVKESK. The CDR3 sequence is 14 residues long. V shed 2 bases and J shed 1 base, with 5 bases lying between them. CDR3 protein: CASSQYRTNEKLFF. In DNA, the CDR3 is TGTGCCAGCAGCCAATACAGAACTAATGAAAAACTGTTTTTT.

This clone appeared once. The genes are TRBV9 and TRBJ1-4; no clear D. In germline, CDR1 is SGDLS, CDR2 YYNGEE. Trimming removed 4 bases from V and 0 bases from J, with 13 bases in between. This CDR3 has 16 residues. In DNA form, the CDR3 reads TGTGCCAGCAGCCCGCAGTCAGGAGCAACTAATGAAAAACTGTTTTTT. It specifies CASSPQSGATNEKLFF. Full variable domain (outside the CDR3, taken from reference TRBV9 and TRBJ1-4): DSGVTQTPKHLITATGQRVTLRCSPRSGDLSVYWYQQSLDQGLQFLIQYYNGEERAKGNILERFSAQQFPDLHSELNLSSLELGDSALYFCASSPQSGATNEKLFFGSGTQLSVL.

The chain combines TRBV19 with TRBJ2-1; D ambiguous. This CDR3 has 14 amino acids. V was pared by 0 bases and J by 8 bases, with 11 bases between. Per the germline V gene, CDR1 is LNHDA and CDR2 is SQIVND (reference sequence). CDR3 protein: CASSIDGKGYEQFF. As DNA, the CDR3 is TGTGCCAGTAGTATAGATGGGAAGGGCTATGAGCAGTTCTTC.

Of note for this clone: The germline gene is not matched at one end of the junction; a read error may be the cause. The rearrangement uses TRBV2 and TRBJ1-2; tentative D call: TRBD1 (5 bases). The CDR3 loop spans 12 amino acids. Germline V gene data show CDR1 as SNHLY and CDR2 as FYNNEI. CDR3 residues: CASSEDRYGYTF. In DNA form, the CDR3 reads TGTGCCAGCAGCGAAGACAGATATGGCTACACCTTC.

This sequence joins TRBV25-1 and TRBJ2-7; maybe TRBD2 (5 bases). The ends were cut back, 1 base at V and 3 bases at J, with 19 bases in the middle. Germline CDR1 is MGHDK and CDR2 is SYGVNS. The CDR3 consists of 17 residues. The CDR3 nucleotides are TGTGCCAGCAGTGAATTCCCCTTGGACGGGGAAATCTACGAGCAGTACTTC. This encodes CASSEFPLDGEIYEQYF.

The chain is built from TRBV11-1 and TRBJ1-1, with 7 bases identical to TRBD1. CDR3 length equals 16 residues. Germline V gene sequence: CDR1 SGHAT, CDR2 FQDESV (reference sequence). The ends lost 0 bases at V and 0 bases at J; junction bases unmatched: 4. CDR3 amino acids: CASSLARTGLNTEAFF. Written as DNA, the CDR3 is TGTGCCAGCAGCTTAGCCCGGACAGGATTGAACACTGAAGCTTTCTTT.

The chain is built from TRBV30 and TRBJ2-2, with 10 positions matching TRBD1. Germline loops: CDR1 GTSNPN, CDR2 SVGIG (reference sequence). The CDR3 runs 12 residues. CDR3 loop: CAGDRGRGELFF. Written as DNA, the CDR3 is TGTGCTGGAGACAGGGGGCGCGGGGAGCTGTTTTTT. Complete variable domain (other parts from reference TRBV30 and TRBJ2-2): SQTIHQWPATLVQPVGSPLSLECTVEGTSNPNLYWYRQAAGRGLQLLFYSVGIGQISSEVPQNLSASRPQDRQFILSSKKLLLSDSGFYLCAGDRGRGELFFGEGSRLTVL.

V is TRBV13 and J is TRBJ2-3; D could derive from TRBD1 or TRBD2 (5 bases each). Germline V gives CDR1 PRHDT, CDR2 FYEKMQ (reference sequence). CDR3 length: 13 residues. Trimming removed 0 bases from V and 8 bases from J, with 9 bases in between. CDR3 DNA: TGTGCCAGCAGCTTAGGCCGGGGCGGTACGCAGTATTTT. Protein product: CASSLGRGGTQYF.

The chain recombines TRBV10-3 with TRBJ1-2, with a weak D call TRBD1 (6 bases). This CDR3 contains 14 residues. V was shortened by 10 bases and J by 2 bases, with 17 bases between the two germline ends. The germline V gene has CDR1 ENHRY and CDR2 SYGVKD. The CDR3, as DNA: TGTGCCACCTTGACGGACAGTTTAAACTATGGCTACACCTTC. Amino acids: CATLTDSLNYGYTF.

V and J are TRBV2 and TRBJ1-2; D gene ambiguous. This CDR3 is built from 14 residues. V lost 1 base to trimming and J lost 2 bases, with 8 bases between them. Germline loops: CDR1 SNHLY, CDR2 FYNNEI. DNA for the CDR3: TGTGCCAGCAGTGAAGAGGGTACAAACTATGGCTACACCTTC. It encodes CASSEEGTNYGYTF. The complete variable domain, with remaining parts taken from reference TRBV2 and TRBJ1-2, reads EPEVTQTPSHQVTQMGQEVILRCVPISNHLYFYWYRQILGQKVEFLVSFYNNEISEKSEIFDDQFSVERPDGSNFTLKIRSTKLEDSAMYFCASSEEGTNYGYTFGSGTRLTVV.

The J gene is TRBJ1-6, the V gene TRBV7-9; D gene ambiguous. Between the trimmed V and J ends, which lost 2 bases and 4 bases, there was a span of 0 bases. Germline loops: CDR1 SEHNR, CDR2 FQNEAQ (reference sequence). The CDR3 runs 12 residues. CDR3 DNA: TGTGCCAGCAGCTTATATAATTCACCCCTCCACTTT. Translated, it gives CASSLYNSPLHF.

The chain is built from TRBV6-1 and TRBJ2-7, with D tentatively TRBD1 (6 bases). The CDR3 runs 13 residues. Germline V lookup: CDR1 MNHNS, CDR2 SASEGT. The V and J ends lost 5 bases and 1 base respectively, with 9 bases between them. CDR3 region: CASSSGVSYEQYF. CDR3 nucleotides: TGTGCCAGCAGTTCAGGGGTATCCTACGAGCAGTACTTC.

This chain links TRBV19 with TRBJ1-1, with TRBD1 matching 9 bases. With V trimmed by 6 bases and J by 4 bases, 9 bases remained unmatched. There are 15 residues in the CDR3. In germline, CDR1 is LNHDA, CDR2 SQIVND (reference sequence). The CDR3 coding sequence is TGTGCCAGTAGCAAAGAACAGGGGGCGTCCACTGAAGCTTTCTTT. Residues: CASSKEQGASTEAFF.

The chain combines TRBV5-1 with TRBJ2-3; 9 bases match TRBD1. CDR3 length: 18 amino acids. The V and J ends lost 6 bases and 8 bases, in that order; junction bases with no gene match: 22. The germline V gene has CDR1 SGHRS and CDR2 YFSETQ. Here the CDR3 DNA reads TGCGCCAGCACCCCGTCCCGGGACAGGGCTGCACCGAGTAGTACGCAGTATTTT. Its translation is CASTPSRDRAAPSSTQYF.

The V gene is TRBV21-1, the J gene TRBJ2-5; TRBD2 is taken as the D call from the table, unchecked against the DNA. TRBV21-1 has pseudogene status. There are 15 residues in the CDR3. CDR3 region: CASSKGTREQETQYF. The CDR3 DNA reads as TGTGCCAGCAGCAAAGGGACTAGGGAGCAAGAGACCCAGTACTTC.

The gene calls are TRBV6-6 and TRBJ2-2; D is undetermined. The CDR3 sequence is 12 residues long. Per the germline V gene, CDR1 is MNHNY and CDR2 is SVGAGI (reference sequence). The V end lost 2 bases, the J end lost 5 bases, and 3 bases lay between the germline ends. The CDR3 nucleotides are TGTGCCAGCAGTTACGGAACCGGGGAGCTGTTTTTT. Translated, it gives CASSYGTGELFF.

By its share, this clone is medium-sized (0.01 to 0.1%). The chain links TRBV14 to TRBJ2-3; D remains ambiguous. With 1 base removed from V and 2 bases from J, the gap between germline ends came to 7 bases. The CDR3 extends over 14 amino acids. Germline-derived CDR1 and CDR2 are SGHDN and FVKESK. CDR3 sequence: CASSQVYLTDTQYF. Written as DNA, the CDR3 is TGTGCCAGCAGCCAAGTCTATCTCACAGATACGCAGTATTTT.

This chain uses TRBV6-6 with TRBJ2-7; 7 bases agree with TRBD1. There are 14 residues in the CDR3. With V trimmed by 4 bases and J by 3 bases, 6 bases remained unmatched. Germline CDR1 reads MNHNY; CDR2 reads SVGAGI (reference sequence). The CDR3 DNA sequence: TGTGCCAGCAGTTCGGGGACAGCGCACTACGAGCAGTACTTC. It yields the protein CASSSGTAHYEQYF.

This chain links TRBV9 with TRBJ1-1; 8 bases line up with TRBD1. The CDR3 loop spans 15 amino acids. The ends lost 0 bases at V and 2 bases at J; junction bases unmatched: 3. Germline V gives CDR1 SGDLS, CDR2 YYNGEE. Here the CDR3 reads CASSVGTGSNTEAFF. For the CDR3, the DNA is TGTGCCAGCAGCGTAGGGACAGGGTCAAACACTGAAGCTTTCTTT.

This sequence joins TRBV11-3 and TRBJ2-7; the D is unclear. The CDR3 spans 13 residues. Germline V gives CDR1 SGHNT, CDR2 YENEEA. Trimming took 5 bases from V and 4 from J, leaving 12 bases between them. CDR3 sequence (DNA): TGTGCCAGCAGCAACGGCAGGTATTACGAGCAGTACTTC. Amino acids: CASSNGRYYEQYF.

The chain is built from TRBV6-1 and TRBJ2-7; D is ambiguous. Looked up from germline, CDR1 is MNHNS and CDR2 is SASEGT. The ends were cut back, 1 base at V and 0 bases at J, with 10 bases in the middle. The length of the CDR3 is 15 residues. CDR3 nucleotide sequence: TGTGCCAGCAGTGAAGGGGCAGGAAGCTCCTACGAGCAGTACTTC. It encodes CASSEGAGSSYEQYF.

This sequence joins TRBV29-1 and TRBJ2-1, with D maybe TRBD2 (5 bases). The CDR3 loop spans 15 amino acids. The germline V and J ends were trimmed by 5 bases and 8 bases, with 22 bases remaining between them. The germline CDR1 and CDR2 sequences are SQVTM and ANQGSEA. Here the CDR3 DNA reads TGCAGCGTTCCCCCCGCTATGGTAGCGACGTATGAGCAGTTCTTC. Its translation is CSVPPAMVATYEQFF.

The chain combines TRBV9 with TRBJ1-2; D ambiguous. Trimming shortened V by 0 bases and J by 4 bases, and 19 bases separated the two germline ends. Germline loops: CDR1 SGDLS, CDR2 YYNGEE. The CDR3 sequence is 17 residues long. CDR3 DNA: TGTGCCAGCAGCGTAGATTTAGGTATCTCCGAGGTCTATGGCTACACCTTC. It encodes CASSVDLGISEVYGYTF.

V gene TRBV9 combines with J gene TRBJ1-1; D is uncertain. Trimming removed 4 bases from V and 4 bases from J, with 14 bases in between. CDR1 and CDR2 from the germline V gene are SGDLS and YYNGEE. The length of the CDR3 is 14 residues. Written as DNA, the CDR3 is TGTGCCAGCAGCCCAAGATCGGGAAGCACTGAAGCTTTCTTT. This encodes CASSPRSGSTEAFF.

This clone came up a few times. The chain is built from TRBV7-8 and TRBJ1-1; perhaps TRBD1 as D (6 bases). There are 16 residues in the CDR3. Germline V gene sequence: CDR1 SGHVS, CDR2 FQNEAQ. With 0 bases removed from V and 7 bases from J, the gap between germline ends came to 18 bases. CDR3 sequence reads: CASSLALQGAVLEAFF. The CDR3 bases are TGTGCCAGCAGCTTAGCGCTACAGGGCGCCGTGCTTGAAGCTTTCTTT.

The chain recombines TRBV6-1 with TRBJ2-7, with D hard to call. Trimming took 1 base from V and 0 from J, leaving 4 bases between them. Germline V gene lookup returns CDR1 MNHNS and CDR2 SASEGT. CDR3 length equals 13 residues. CDR3: CASSEGLSYEQYF. The CDR3 DNA reads as TGTGCCAGCAGTGAAGGACTCTCCTACGAGCAGTACTTC.